This TCR beta chain was recorded in a study of blood T cell repertoires in COVID-19. Study as a whole: T cells, B-cell-depleted T cells, or PBMCs provided the cDNA or gDNA that served as material.

The assay was immunoSEQ multiplex PCR, and TCRdb's table has in-frame clones only and misses some. The data show over 65,000 clones, over 75% seen once. Germline assignment: CDR1 MNHNY and CDR2 SVGAGI (reference sequence). V shed 7 bases and J shed 5 bases, with 14 bases lying between them. The CDR3 runs 13 residues. The source of this sequence is a human donor in a cohort sampled during active COVID-19. Source material: peripheral blood. The J gene is TRBJ1-1, the V gene TRBV6-6; the D is unclear. The CDR3 here is CASTDPRRTEAFF. The CDR3 DNA reads as TGTGCCAGCACTGATCCGCGGAGGACTGAAGCTTTCTTT.